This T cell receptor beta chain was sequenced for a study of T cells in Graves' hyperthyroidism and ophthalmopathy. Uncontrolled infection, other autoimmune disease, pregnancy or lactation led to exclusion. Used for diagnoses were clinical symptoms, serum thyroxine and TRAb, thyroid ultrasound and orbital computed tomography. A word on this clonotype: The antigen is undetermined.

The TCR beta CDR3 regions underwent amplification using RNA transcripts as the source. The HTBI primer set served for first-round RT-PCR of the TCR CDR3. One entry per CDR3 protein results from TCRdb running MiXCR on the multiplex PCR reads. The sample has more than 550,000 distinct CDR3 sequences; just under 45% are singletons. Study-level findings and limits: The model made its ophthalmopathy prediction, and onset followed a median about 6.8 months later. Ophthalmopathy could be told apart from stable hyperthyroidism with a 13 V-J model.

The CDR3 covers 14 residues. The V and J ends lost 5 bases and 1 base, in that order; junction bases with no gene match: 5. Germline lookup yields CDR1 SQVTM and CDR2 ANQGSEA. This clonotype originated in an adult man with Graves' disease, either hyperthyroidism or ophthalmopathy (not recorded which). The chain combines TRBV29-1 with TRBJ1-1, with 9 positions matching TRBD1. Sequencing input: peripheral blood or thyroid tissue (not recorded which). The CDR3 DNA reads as TGCAGCGTTTATGGACAGGGGTCGAACACTGAAGCTTTCTTT. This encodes CSVYGQGSNTEAFF. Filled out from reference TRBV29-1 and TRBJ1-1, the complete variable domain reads SAVISQKPSRDICQRGTSLTIQCQVDSQVTMMFWYRQQPGQSLTLIATANQGSEATYESGFVIDKFPISRPNLTFSTLTVSNMSPEDSSIYLCSVYGQGSNTEAFFGQGTRLTVV.